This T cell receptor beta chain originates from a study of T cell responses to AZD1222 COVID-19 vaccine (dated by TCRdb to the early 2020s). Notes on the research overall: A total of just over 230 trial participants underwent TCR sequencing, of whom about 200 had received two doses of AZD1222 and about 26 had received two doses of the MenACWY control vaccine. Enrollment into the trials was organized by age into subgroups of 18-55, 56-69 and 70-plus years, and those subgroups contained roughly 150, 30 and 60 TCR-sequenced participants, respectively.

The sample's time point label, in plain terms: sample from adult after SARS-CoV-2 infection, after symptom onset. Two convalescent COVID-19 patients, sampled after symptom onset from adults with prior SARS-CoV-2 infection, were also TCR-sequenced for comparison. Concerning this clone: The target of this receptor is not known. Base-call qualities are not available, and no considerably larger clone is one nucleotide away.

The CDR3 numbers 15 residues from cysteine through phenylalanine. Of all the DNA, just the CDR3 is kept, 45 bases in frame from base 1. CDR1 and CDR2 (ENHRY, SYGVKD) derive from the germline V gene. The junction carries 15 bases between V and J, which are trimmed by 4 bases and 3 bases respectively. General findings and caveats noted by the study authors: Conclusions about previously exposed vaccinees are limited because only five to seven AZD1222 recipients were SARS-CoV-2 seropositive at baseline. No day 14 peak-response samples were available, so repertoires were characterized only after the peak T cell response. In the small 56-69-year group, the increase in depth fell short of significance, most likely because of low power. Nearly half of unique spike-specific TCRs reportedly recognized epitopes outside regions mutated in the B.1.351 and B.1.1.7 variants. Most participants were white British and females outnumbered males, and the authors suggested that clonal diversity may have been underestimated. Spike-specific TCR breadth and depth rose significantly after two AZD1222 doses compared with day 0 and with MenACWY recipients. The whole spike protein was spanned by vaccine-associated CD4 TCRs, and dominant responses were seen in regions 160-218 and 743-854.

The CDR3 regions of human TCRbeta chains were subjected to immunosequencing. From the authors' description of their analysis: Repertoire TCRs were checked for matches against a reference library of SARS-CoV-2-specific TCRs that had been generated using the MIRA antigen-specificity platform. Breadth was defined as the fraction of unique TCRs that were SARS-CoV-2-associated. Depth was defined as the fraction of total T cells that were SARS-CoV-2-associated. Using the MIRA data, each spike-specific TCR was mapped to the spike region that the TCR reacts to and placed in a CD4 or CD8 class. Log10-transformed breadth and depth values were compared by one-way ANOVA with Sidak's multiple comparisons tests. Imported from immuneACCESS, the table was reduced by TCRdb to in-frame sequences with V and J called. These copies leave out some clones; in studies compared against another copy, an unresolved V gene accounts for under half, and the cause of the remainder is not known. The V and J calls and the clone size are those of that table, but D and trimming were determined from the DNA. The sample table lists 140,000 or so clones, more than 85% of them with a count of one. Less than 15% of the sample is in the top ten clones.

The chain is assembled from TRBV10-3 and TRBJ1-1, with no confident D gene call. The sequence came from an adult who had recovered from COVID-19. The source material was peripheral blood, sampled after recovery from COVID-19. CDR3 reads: CAISANHKGDTEAFF. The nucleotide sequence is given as TGTGCCATCAGTGCCAATCACAAGGGCGACACTGAAGCTTTCTTT.